Presented here are 25 T cell receptor beta chains from one specimen sequenced in a study of CD8 T cell repertoires and HIV-1 epitope variants. TCRdb's copy holds only in-frame clones and misses some; the assay was immunoSEQ multiplex PCR. The sample records tens of thousands of clones, roughly 81% being singletons. The sequenced sample was uncultured baseline CD8+ T cells from peripheral blood mononuclear cells (PBMCs). These TCRs come from a male donor with HIV.

J is TRBJ2-5 and V is TRBV5-4; 8 nucleotides line up with TRBD2. The trim removed 3 bases at V and 4 bases at J, leaving 8 bases unmatched. CDR3 length equals 15 residues. Germline V CDR1 and CDR2: SGHNT, YYREEE (reference sequence). CDR3 in DNA: TGTGCCAGCAGCTACGGACTAGCCGGGATAGAGACCCAGTACTTC. Amino acid sequence: CASSYGLAGIETQYF.

This clone was seen a few times. The chain combines TRBV10-3 with TRBJ1-3; TRBD1 agrees at 7 bases. The junction had 10 bases not matched to a gene; V was cut back by 10 bases and J by 4 bases. The CDR3 length is 14 residues. The germline gives CDR1 ENHRY, CDR2 SYGVKD. The CDR3 reads CATQAGGGGNTIYF. CDR3 nucleotide sequence: TGTGCCACTCAAGCAGGGGGTGGAGGAAACACCATATATTTT.

In this sample, this clone turned up a few times. The CDR3: CASGTVDYEQYF. CDR3 nucleotides: TGTGCCAGCGGGACAGTAGACTACGAGCAGTACTTC. The V call is TRBV9, the J call TRBJ2-7; 7 bases align to TRBD1. The CDR3 has 12 amino acids. V was clipped by 7 bases and J by 3 bases; unmatched bases: 4. CDR1 is SGDLS, CDR2 YYNGEE, per germline.

This clone was seen more than once but under ten times. The genes are TRBV29-1 and TRBJ2-7; D perhaps matches TRBD2 (6 bases). The CDR3 loop spans 12 amino acids. Germline lookup yields CDR1 SQVTM and CDR2 ANQGSEA. Trimming took 3 bases from V and 5 from J, leaving 11 bases between them. The CDR3 DNA follows: TGCAGCGTTGAGGAGGGAAGGAACGAGCAGTACTTC. Its protein is CSVEEGRNEQYF.

The chain couples TRBV5-1 to TRBJ1-3; D remains ambiguous. This CDR3 contains 11 residues. Germline CDR1 is SGHRS and CDR2 is YFSETQ. Deletions cut 9 bases from V and 0 bases from J, with 4 bases between. CDR3 DNA: TGCGCCATCATCTCTGGAAACACCATATATTTT. This translates into CAIISGNTIYF.

The rearrangement links TRBV18 to TRBJ2-7; 11 positions match TRBD2. The CDR3 has 16 amino acids. With 1 base clipped from V and 1 base from J, the junction kept 3 bases outside the gene matches. Germline-derived CDR1 and CDR2 are KGHSH and LQKENI. CDR3 coding DNA: TGTGCCAGCTCACCACGTCTAGCGGGAGGTTCCTACGAGCAGTACTTC. Translating gives CASSPRLAGGSYEQYF.

V usage is TRBV13 and J usage is TRBJ2-5; 7 bases agree with TRBD1. V shed 0 bases, J shed 2 bases, and the junction held 9 bases outside the gene matches. The CDR3 contains 17 residues. In germline, CDR1 is PRHDT, CDR2 FYEKMQ (reference sequence). Here the CDR3 DNA reads TGTGCCAGCAGCTTAGGACAACCGGGACAGAGACAAGAGACCCAGTACTTC. Translated: CASSLGQPGQRQETQYF.

V is TRBV7-9 and J is TRBJ1-2, with no clear D. Trimming removed 1 base from V and 8 bases from J, with 8 bases in between. This CDR3 comprises 12 residues. Germline lookup yields CDR1 SEHNR and CDR2 FQNEAQ (reference sequence). The CDR3 DNA is TGTGCCAGCAGCTTAGAGAATGAAGGCTACACCTTC. Translation gives CASSLENEGYTF.

The V call is TRBV11-3, the J call TRBJ2-1; 11 nucleotides align to TRBD1. Germline CDR1 SGHNT, CDR2 YENEEA. The CDR3 loop spans 15 amino acids. The V segment lost 5 bases and the J segment 6 bases; nucleotides outside the gene matches: 6. The CDR3 nucleotides read TGTGCCAGCAGCGCAGGACAGGGGGCGACCAATGAGCAGTTCTTC. Translation gives CASSAGQGATNEQFF.

The chain combines TRBV28 with TRBJ2-7; 7 bases are a match to TRBD1. Germline loops: CDR1 MDHEN, CDR2 SYDVKM. CDR3 length: 14 amino acids. Trimming took 6 bases from V and 4 from J; bases not matched to a gene: 9. The CDR3 loop is CASRTTGAGYEQYF. The CDR3 region has the DNA TGTGCCAGCAGGACTACAGGGGCCGGATACGAGCAGTACTTC.

This clone has only a few counts. The chain employs TRBV6-1 and TRBJ1-5; the D gene is possibly TRBD1 (5 bases). Trimming stripped 7 bases from V and 2 bases from J, with 9 bases between. Germline V gives CDR1 MNHNS, CDR2 SASEGT. The CDR3 totals 13 residues. In nucleotides, the CDR3 is TGTGCCAGCACCCTACAGGGCAATCAGCCCCAGCATTTT. Translating it yields CASTLQGNQPQHF.

This chain joins TRBV19 and TRBJ2-1; 10 bases agree with TRBD2. The CDR3 consists of 15 residues. Germline V gene data show CDR1 as LNHDA and CDR2 as SQIVND (reference sequence). The trim removed 6 bases at V and 4 bases at J, leaving 6 bases unmatched. In nucleotides, the CDR3 is TGTGCCAGTAGCAAAGCGGGGGGGTCTTACAATGAGCAGTTCTTC. Amino acids: CASSKAGGSYNEQFF.

In its sample, this clone was seen a few times. This chain connects TRBV7-2 to TRBJ1-1; D gene uncertain. Trimming stripped 0 bases from V and 1 base from J, with 6 bases between. CDR1 is SGHTA and CDR2 is FQGNSA in the germline V gene. The CDR3 has 14 residues. CDR3 DNA sequence: TGTGCCAGCAGCTTAGCCAGCTCGAACACTGAAGCTTTCTTT. It encodes CASSLASSNTEAFF.

The genes are TRBV7-2 and TRBJ1-5, with TRBD1 matching 7 bases. Germline CDR1 is SGHTA and CDR2 is FQGNSA. The CDR3 loop spans 15 amino acids. The V and J ends lost 1 base and 4 bases, in that order; junction bases with no gene match: 4. The CDR3 sequence is CASSLEDRLNQPQHF. The CDR3 nucleotides read TGTGCCAGCAGCTTAGAGGACAGGTTAAATCAGCCCCAGCATTTT.

The rearrangement links TRBV11-2 to TRBJ2-1, with 11 positions matching TRBD2. The trim removed 3 bases at V and 7 bases at J, leaving 2 bases unmatched. The germline gives CDR1 SGHAT, CDR2 FQNNGV. The CDR3 extends over 14 amino acids. The CDR3 DNA reads as TGTGCCAGCAGCTTTACTAGCGGGGGAAATGAGCAGTTCTTC. Translation: CASSFTSGGNEQFF.

The chain has TRBV4-3 and TRBJ2-2; D unresolved. The CDR3 sequence is 17 residues long. Trimming stripped 0 bases from V and 0 bases from J, with 11 bases between. Germline CDR1 reads LGHNA; CDR2 reads YSLEER. CDR3 protein: CASSQDLVAANTGELFF. CDR3 nucleotide sequence: TGCGCCAGCAGCCAAGATTTAGTGGCAGCGAACACCGGGGAGCTGTTTTTT.

Only a few counts were recorded for this clone. Mismatch with germline at one junction end may stem from a read error. The chain links TRBV5-5 to TRBJ1-1; 8 bases are a match to TRBD1. The CDR3 totals 12 residues. Looked up from germline, CDR1 is SGHKS and CDR2 is YYEKEE (reference sequence). The CDR3 DNA sequence: TGTGCCAGCAGCTTGGAGATTGGGGGACAGGACTTT. Translating it yields CASSLEIGGQDF.

The chain employs TRBV7-9 and TRBJ1-1; the D gene is possibly TRBD1 (5 bases). Germline V gene lookup returns CDR1 SEHNR and CDR2 FQNEAQ (reference sequence). This CDR3 is 15 amino acids long. V was clipped by 2 bases and J by 0 bases, with 10 bases between them. For the CDR3, the DNA is TGTGCCAGCAGCTTATCCGACAGATTGAACACTGAAGCTTTCTTT. This codes for CASSLSDRLNTEAFF.

This CDR3 reads CASSWDSSYEQYF. DNA of the CDR3: TGTGCCAGCAGTTGGGACTCCTCCTACGAGCAGTACTTC. The gene calls are TRBV7-9 and TRBJ2-7; D perhaps matches TRBD2 (6 bases). CDR1 and CDR2 from the germline V gene are SEHNR and FQNEAQ (reference sequence). Trimming shortened V by 6 bases and J by 0 bases, and 9 bases separated the two germline ends. CDR3 length: 13 residues.

The V call is TRBV6-5, the J call TRBJ2-1; TRBD1 matches 7 bases. Germline loops: CDR1 MNHEY, CDR2 SVGAGI. The CDR3 has 12 residues. With V trimmed by 6 bases and J by 4 bases, 0 bases remained unmatched. CDR3 in DNA: TGTGCCAGCAGGACAGGGTACAATGAGCAGTTCTTC. Translation: CASRTGYNEQFF.

The CDR3 loop is CAWALKGVAYGGEQFF. CDR3 coding DNA: TGTGCCTGGGCCCTGAAGGGGGTAGCCTACGGGGGTGAGCAGTTCTTC. The chain links TRBV30 to TRBJ2-1; D tentatively reads TRBD1 or TRBD2 (6 bases each). Trimming left V 5 bases short and J 9 bases short, with 26 bases between. The CDR3 consists of 16 residues. Germline V gene data show CDR1 as GTSNPN and CDR2 as SVGIG (reference sequence). Complete variable domain (other parts from reference TRBV30 and TRBJ2-1): SQTIHQWPATLVQPVGSPLSLECTVEGTSNPNLYWYRQAAGRGLQLLFYSVGIGQISSEVPQNLSASRPQDRQFILSSKKLLLSDSGFYLCAWALKGVAYGGEQFFGPGTRLTVL.

The rearrangement links TRBV6-1 to TRBJ2-4, with TRBD1 matching over 7 bases. V trimming: 2 bases; J trimming: 2 bases; junction bases outside the gene matches: 3. Germline V gene data show CDR1 as MNHNS and CDR2 as SASEGT. CDR3 length: 15 amino acids. The CDR3 loop reads CASSEQGDTKNIQYF. The CDR3 DNA follows: TGTGCCAGCAGTGAACAGGGGGATACCAAAAACATTCAGTACTTC.

The chain is built from TRBV25-1 and TRBJ2-5, with 7 positions matching TRBD2. The CDR3 length is 17 residues. Germline CDR1 and CDR2: MGHDK and SYGVNS. Trimming cost V 3 bases and J 5 bases; bases outside gene matches: 15. Written as DNA, the CDR3 is TGTGCCAGCAGTGATCGCCTTCGCGGCGGGAGAATGGAGACCCAGTACTTC. This encodes CASSDRLRGGRMETQYF.

The chain combines TRBV19 with TRBJ2-7; 8 positions agree with TRBD1. J was trimmed by 0 bases and V by 1 base; bases with no gene match: 8. Germline V lookup: CDR1 LNHDA, CDR2 SQIVND (reference sequence). The CDR3 is made up of 17 amino acids. The CDR3 region has the DNA TGTGCCAGTAGTATAGTTAGACAGGGGCCGTTCTCCTACGAGCAGTACTTC. Encoded protein: CASSIVRQGPFSYEQYF. The full variable domain, with the rest looked up from reference TRBV19 and TRBJ2-7, is DGGITQSPKYLFRKEGQNVTLSCEQNLNHDAMYWYRQDPGQGLRLIYYSQIVNDFQKGDIAEGYSVSREKKESFPLTVTSAQKNPTAFYLCASSIVRQGPFSYEQYFGPGTRLTVT.

This sequence joins TRBV18 and TRBJ2-2, with 7 bases fitting TRBD2. The CDR3 contains 16 residues. Germline V gives CDR1 KGHSH, CDR2 LQKENI. V lost 8 bases to trimming and J lost 3 bases; unmatched junction nucleotides: 12. This CDR3 reads CASAWRGIRDTGELFF. CDR3 coding DNA: TGTGCCAGCGCATGGCGGGGGATCCGGGACACCGGGGAGCTGTTTTTT.